The clone carrying this TCR beta chain was counted only a few times. Its matching antigen is unknown. This sample was included in a study of identical twins. General study points: Insertions ran lower in abundant cord blood beta clonotypes, though not in memory repertoires.

A template switching step contributed a universal primer site, while unique molecular identifiers were present in the cDNA. TCRdb used MiXCR to reprocess the 5' RACE reads, holding one entry per CDR3 protein. This sample yields roughly 240,000 distinct CDR3 sequences, of which 7% are seen a single time; 3.6% belongs to the top ten. Trimming took off 3 bases at V and 3 bases at J, with 14 bases between the two ends. Looked up from germline, CDR1 is MRHNA and CDR2 is SNTAGT. The CDR3 runs to 15 residues. Healthy Caucasian donors formed the entire cohort. These data were also reused for a study on yellow fever vaccine responses in identical twins. That report notes: The authors reported partly convergent, partly personalized vaccine responses in identical twins.

The sequence derives from a woman under 30 in good health. The sample was memory (CD45RO+) T cells sorted from blood. J is TRBJ2-5 and V is TRBV6-4; D unclear. In nucleotides, the CDR3 is TGTGCCAGCAGTGATGGCAGGACCAGGAAAGAGACCCAGTACTTC. Translated, it gives CASSDGRTRKETQYF.